The next 11 T cell receptor beta chains were all read from a single sample in a study of shared clonotypes between healthy human individuals. The protocol was immunoSEQ multiplex PCR, while the TCRdb copy is restricted to in-frame clones and leaves out a portion. The sample carries about 690,000 clones, around 91% recorded once. Sequencing used memory CD8+ T cells from PBMCs. Noted subset: CD45RO+ cells pooled with CCR7-negative TemRA cells. These receptors all come from a man aged 18 to 35 in good health. Some clones in this sample may be carry-over from other donors' samples.

The J gene is TRBJ2-1, the V gene TRBV4-2; D is possibly TRBD2 (6 bases). V was shortened by 5 bases and J by 5 bases, with 16 bases between the two germline ends. Germline V gene lookup returns CDR1 LGHNA and CDR2 YNFKEQ. The CDR3 length is 15 residues. The CDR3 region is CASSEGLGGHNEQFF. The CDR3 region has the DNA TGTGCCAGCAGCGAAGGTCTAGGAGGGCACAATGAGCAGTTCTTC.

This CDR3 is CASTSGWGETQYF. CDR3 DNA: TGTGCCAGTACAAGCGGGTGGGGGGAGACCCAGTACTTC. The rearrangement joins TRBV19 to TRBJ2-5; D perhaps matches TRBD2 (6 bases). The CDR3 covers 13 residues. V was clipped by 7 bases and J by 5 bases, with 14 bases between them. CDR1 and CDR2 (germline): LNHDA, SQIVND (reference sequence).

This sequence joins TRBV30 and TRBJ2-3; D gene ambiguous. Germline V gene sequence: CDR1 GTSNPN, CDR2 SVGIG (reference sequence). The CDR3 runs 12 residues. V dropped 4 bases and J dropped 6 bases, with 11 bases sitting between them. The CDR3 DNA is TGTGCCTGGAAGGAGCTAGGCGATACGCAGTATTTT. Translated, it gives CAWKELGDTQYF.

J is TRBJ2-5 and V is TRBV11-2; D unclear. CDR3 length: 15 amino acids. With 6 bases removed from V and 5 bases from J, the gap between germline ends came to 19 bases. Per the germline V gene, CDR1 is SGHAT and CDR2 is FQNNGV. CDR3 DNA sequence: TGTGCCAGCAGATTGTGGTCTCCTCAGGTGGAGACCCAGTACTTC. This codes for CASRLWSPQVETQYF.

V is TRBV27 and J is TRBJ2-3, with 12 bases identical to TRBD2. The J segment lost 7 bases and the V segment lost 5 bases, leaving 7 bases of the junction unmatched. The CDR3 is 15 amino acids. Per germline, CDR1 MNHEY and CDR2 SMNVEV (reference sequence). The chain's CDR3 is CASSATSGRGNTQYF. The CDR3 nucleotides read TGTGCCAGCAGTGCGACTAGCGGGAGAGGAAATACGCAGTATTTT.

The chain couples TRBV28 to TRBJ1-5; 7 bases agree with TRBD1. This CDR3 region has 19 residues. Looked up from germline, CDR1 is MDHEN and CDR2 is SYDVKM. With 5 bases clipped from V and 4 bases from J, the junction kept 20 bases outside the gene matches. The CDR3 coding sequence is TGTGCCAGCAGTCCCACATTCCAGGGGGTCGGAGTGAGGAATCAGCCCCAGCATTTT. Translating it yields CASSPTFQGVGVRNQPQHF.

The rearrangement joins TRBV6-1 to TRBJ1-2; perhaps TRBD1 as D (6 bases). Germline V lookup: CDR1 MNHNS, CDR2 SASEGT. CDR3 length: 14 residues. Trimming took 6 bases from V and 7 from J, leaving 18 bases between them. The CDR3 DNA reads as TGTGCCAGCAGCCTGTTGGGGGGCAGGGTTGGCTACACCTTC. This codes for CASSLLGGRVGYTF.

The chain employs TRBV9 and TRBJ2-3; D remains unclear. The CDR3 extends over 12 amino acids. V lost 1 base and J 4 bases, leaving 4 bases between the germline ends. Germline CDR1 is SGDLS and CDR2 is YYNGEE. CDR3: CASSVIADTQYF. For the CDR3, the DNA is TGTGCCAGCAGCGTAATCGCAGATACGCAGTATTTT.

The chain has TRBV7-6 and TRBJ2-3, with 7 nucleotides matching TRBD2. Germline values: CDR1 SGHVS, CDR2 FNYEAQ. Unmatched junction bases numbered 6, after V lost 2 bases and J lost 4 bases. This CDR3 region has 15 residues. The DNA for the CDR3 is TGTGCCAGCAGCTTAATGGGAGGGCCGGCAGATACGCAGTATTTT. It is translated as CASSLMGGPADTQYF.

V and J are TRBV30 and TRBJ2-1; a possible D gene is TRBD2 (7 bases). Trimming cost V 1 base and J 6 bases, with 19 bases left between them. The germline CDR1 and CDR2 sequences are GTSNPN and SVGIG (reference sequence). The CDR3 extends over 16 amino acids. DNA for the CDR3: TGTGCCTGGAGTGCGCCGGGGGGCCTTACGACCAATGAGCAGTTCTTC. This translates into CAWSAPGGLTTNEQFF.

The CDR3 bases are TGTGCCAGCACCCAGTGGCCTGAATCTGGCAATCAGCCCCAGCATTTT. The encoded protein is CASTQWPESGNQPQHF. The chain links TRBV7-9 to TRBJ1-5; D not certain. Germline values: CDR1 SEHNR, CDR2 FQNEAQ (reference sequence). The CDR3 covers 16 residues. V was pared by 7 bases and J by 2 bases, with 18 bases between.